This TCR beta chain was sequenced during a study of vaccination and CD4 T cells after COVID-19 (dated 2022 in TCRdb). A note on the overall study: SARS-CoV-2 positivity had been established in the convalescent patients by nasal swab PCR, and mild disease was recorded in under ten of these patients and severe disease in one. The cultures were stimulated with overlapping spike peptide pools from SARS-CoV-2 and from the common cold coronaviruses HCoV-NL63, HCoV-OC43 and HCoV-229E. Post-vaccine blood samples were taken a median of roughly 72 days after the second vaccine dose, with a range of about 14 to 241 days. Participants got two doses of the Pfizer-BioNTech BNT162b2 vaccine (n=8) or two doses of the Moderna mRNA-1273 vaccine (n=2). Post-COVID blood samples were collected from convalescent patients a median of about 92 days after diagnosis, with a range of roughly 35 to 161 days. In the convalescent cohort there were six males and four females, among whom were two Hispanic individuals, seven Caucasians, two Asians and one multiracial person. Control cultures received a CEFX viral epitope pool as the positive control, an HIV-1 Nef peptide pool as the negative control, or no peptide. In about 11 COVID-19 convalescent patients and a few infection-naive healthy vaccine recipients, the spike-specific CD4+ TCR repertoire before mRNA vaccination was compared with the repertoire after mRNA vaccination.

Overall results and qualifications from the work: The median count of SARS-CoV-2-reactive clonotypes went up from 20 to 25 after infection to more than 30 after vaccination, although the change was not significant. The study included relatively few convalescent patients and did not analyze early timepoints after natural infection. In convalescent patients, a median around 86% of post-vaccine SARS-CoV-2-reactive clones were detected only after vaccination, and vaccine-specific priming was suggested by this finding. In convalescent patients, nearly all vaccine-specific clones (304 of 307) were found to be mono-reactive for SARS-CoV-2 spike rather than cross-reactive with common cold coronaviruses.

V lost 6 bases and J lost 9 bases, and the count of bases not matched to a germline gene is 7. The germline V gene yields ENHRY for CDR1 and SYGVKD for CDR2. The CDR3 measures 12 amino acids from cysteine to phenylalanine. The CDR3 DNA has 36 bases and is translated from base 1. The treatment or condition label corresponds to: roughly nine-day PBMC culture with coronavirus spike peptide pools or control peptides (ViraFEST assay). The study used the ViraFEST assay, which expanded antigen-specific T cells with peptide pools and then identified expanded clonotypes by TCR sequencing. The convalescent patients' positive SARS-CoV-2 PCR tests fell between March and December 2020, which was before the Alpha, Beta and Delta variants emerged in the United States. Each well held approximately 2 million PBMCs cultured in IMDM containing approximately 5% human AB serum and 9 to 10 IU/ml IL-2, with 9 to 10 ug/ml peptide pools added. Half of the culture medium was replaced with fresh IL-2-containing medium on days 3 and 7. After approximately eleven days of culture, CD4+ T cells were isolated by negative selection using the EasySep CD4+ T cell isolation kit. Ficoll-Paque Plus gradient centrifugation was used to isolate PBMCs from whole blood, and the isolated PBMCs were then either used fresh or cryopreserved at -140C. In general, triplicate wells were set up for every culture condition.

As concerns this clonotype: It has no known antigen specificity. No qualities accompany the bases; no much larger clone lies one base away.

Receptor libraries were prepared by PCR. DNA from cultured CD4+ T cells underwent TCR sequencing with the Oncomine TCR Beta short-read assay at the Johns Hopkins FTIC core. The QIAamp micro DNA kit was used to extract genomic DNA from the cultured CD4+ T cells. Oncomine TCR Beta libraries made from cultured CD4+ T cells were pooled using unique dual indexes and sequenced on an Illumina iSeq 100. For the original study's pipeline: Non-productive sequences were filtered out, and CDR3s that did not start with C, did not end with F or W, or were shorter than 7 amino acids were discarded. Antigen-specific clonotypes were identified using the MANAFEST web application through comparison of peptide-stimulated wells with reference and other culture wells. Positive clones required FDR below 0.05, an odds ratio above 5, and productive frequency above 0.1% in at least two of three replicate wells. Cross-reactive clonotypes were defined as significantly expanded in both SARS-CoV-2 spike wells and at least one common cold coronavirus spike condition. Levenshtein distances (stringdist) and unrooted phylogenetic trees (ape) in R version 3.6.1 were used to assess CDR3 homology. The public reads were reprocessed in TCRdb via fastp at Q25 and MiXCR, keeping in-frame beta chains. Records with the same CDR3 protein are collapsed into one entry carrying the most frequent genes and DNA. What appears here as the V and J calls and clone size reflects TCRdb's work, not the paper's. This sample gives about 3,100 distinct CDR3 sequences in total; 77% of them show up just once. Of the sample, 25% to 35% falls within the top ten clones.

The specimen sequenced was CD4+ T cells from blood, cultured in vitro. Here the chain combines TRBV10-3 and TRBJ1-1; the central 7 bases match TRBD1. The clonotype comes from a human donor who had recovered from COVID-19. This receptor has the CDR3 CAISLDREQAFF. The DNA sequence is given as TGTGCCATCAGCCTCGACAGGGAACAAGCTTTCTTT.